The clone carrying this T cell receptor (beta chain) occurred a few times. Its antigen is unknown. Construction of the TCR beta libraries employed iRepertoire HTBI primers in conjunction with Arm-PCR of CDR3 regions. TCRdb reprocessed the multiplex PCR reads via MiXCR and lists one record per CDR3 protein. The top ten clones hold approximately 60% of a sample with about 290,000 distinct CDR3 sequences, roughly a fifth of them seen once. Time point of the sample: persistent/refractory GD, antithyroid drugs over 5 years with positive TRAb. TCR sequences were obtained from RNA taken from PBMCs. The data were taken from a study of regulatory T cells in long-lasting Graves disease. Germline loops: CDR1 SGHTA, CDR2 FQGNSA. CDR3 length equals 14 residues. V dropped 5 bases and J dropped 0 bases, with 8 bases sitting between them. Study results and limitations: Persistent disease was characterized by preferential usage of TRBV28, TRBJ1-2 and TRBJ2-5. Thyroid tissue went unstudied; only peripheral blood was examined.

This specimen was peripheral blood mononuclear cells (PBMCs), taken when the disease was refractory, from a patient treated with antithyroid drugs. This clonotype was sampled from a female donor with Graves disease. The chain recombines TRBV7-2 with TRBJ1-3; no definite D call. This chain's CDR3 is CASSPIDSGNTIYF. CDR3 bases: TGTGCCAGCAGCCCGATTGACTCTGGAAACACCATATATTTT.